This is a list of T cell receptor beta chains from one sample in a study of CD8+CD57+ T cells in acquired aplastic anemia. TCRdb reanalysed the reads using MiXCR and keeps one entry per CDR3 protein. The repertoire holds 150,000 to 160,000 distinct CDR3 sequences, about 48% seen once, with about 12% in the top ten. The specimen sequenced was sorted CD4+, CD8+, or CD8+CD57+ T cells (not recorded which) from PBMCs. The receptors here all came from a human donor with aplastic anemia. The CDR3 runs from the conserved cysteine through the conserved F or W. The order of the fields is clone size, D gene, V gene, J gene, CDR3 protein, CDR3 DNA. D genes are given only for firm matches. The size entry is marked missing in some rows and otherwise reads once, few, many or a size class.

size: -
D: -
V: TRBV10-3
J: TRBJ1-2
CDR3: CAISDGQYYGYTF
DNA: TGTGCCATCAGTGACGGACAGTACTATGGCTACACCTTC

size: -
D: -
V: TRBV24-1
J: TRBJ2-7
CDR3: CATSDVTGEQYF
DNA: TGTGCCACCAGTGATGTGACCGGCGAGCAGTACTTC

size: -
D: -
V: TRBV2
J: TRBJ2-5
CDR3: CASRGGLYQETQYF
DNA: TGTGCCAGCAGAGGGGGATTGTACCAAGAGACCCAGTACTTC

size: many
D: TRBD1
V: TRBV27
J: TRBJ1-6
CDR3: CASSPSGQGAPLHF
DNA: TGTGCCAGCAGTCCCTCGGGACAGGGGGCACCCCTCCACTTT

size: many
D: -
V: TRBV6-5
J: TRBJ1-3
CDR3: CASSYSSGNTIYF
DNA: TGTGCCAGCAGTTACAGCTCTGGAAACACCATATATTTT

size: -
D: -
V: TRBV25-1
J: TRBJ2-3
CDR3: CASSGGGFGDTQYF
DNA: TGTGCCAGCAGTGGTGGGGGATTTGGAGATACGCAGTATTTT

size: -
D: -
V: TRBV25-1
J: TRBJ1-3
CDR3: CASSEPEGSKGNTIYF
DNA: TGTGCCAGCAGTGAACCGGAGGGATCGAAGGGAAACACCATATATTTT

size: -
D: -
V: TRBV6-1
J: TRBJ2-7
CDR3: CASSQGWNEQYF
DNA: TGTGCCAGCAGTCAGGGGTGGAACGAGCAGTACTTC

size: -
D: -
V: TRBV19
J: TRBJ1-5
CDR3: CASRYRAEDSNQPQHF
DNA: TGTGCCAGTAGGTACCGGGCGGAAGATAGCAATCAGCCCCAGCATTTT

size: many
D: TRBD2
V: TRBV6-5
J: TRBJ2-5
CDR3: CASSYGTSGGIETQYF
DNA: TGTGCCAGCAGTTACGGGACTAGCGGGGGGATTGAGACCCAGTACTTC

size: -
D: TRBD2
V: TRBV20-1
J: TRBJ2-1
CDR3: CSARGLAGNSYNEQFF
DNA: TGCAGTGCTAGAGGACTAGCGGGCAACTCCTACAATGAGCAGTTCTTC

size: many
D: TRBD2
V: TRBV7-6
J: TRBJ2-1
CDR3: CASSPLAGVGDEQFF
DNA: TGTGCCAGCAGCCCCCTAGCGGGGGTCGGGGATGAGCAGTTCTTC

size: many
D: TRBD1
V: TRBV29-1
J: TRBJ1-2
CDR3: CSVPGQGGYGYTF
DNA: TGCAGCGTTCCGGGACAGGGAGGTTATGGCTACACCTTC

size: -
D: TRBD2
V: TRBV12-3/TRBV12-4
J: TRBJ2-7
CDR3: CASSTASGGSYEQYF
DNA: TGTGCCAGCAGTACGGCTAGCGGGGGCTCCTACGAGCAGTACTTC

size: few
D: -
V: TRBV10-3
J: TRBJ2-7
CDR3: CAITGKANKGTYEQYF
DNA: TGTGCCATCACTGGCAAAGCTAATAAGGGGACCTACGAGCAGTACTTC

size: -
D: -
V: TRBV15
J: TRBJ2-7
CDR3: CATSRDTHSYEQYF
DNA: TGTGCCACCAGCAGAGACACACACTCCTACGAGCAGTACTTC

size: -
D: TRBD2
V: TRBV10-3
J: TRBJ2-3
CDR3: CAISGLAGSTDTQYF
DNA: TGTGCCATCAGTGGTCTAGCGGGTAGCACAGATACGCAGTATTTT

size: -
D: -
V: TRBV30
J: TRBJ1-1
CDR3: CAWSILPGPEAFF
DNA: TGTGCCTGGAGCATCCTGCCAGGGCCTGAAGCTTTCTTT

size: -
D: -
V: TRBV15
J: TRBJ1-1
CDR3: CATSRDPRDFSAFF
DNA: TGTGCCACCAGCAGAGATCCCCGGGACTTCTCAGCTTTCTTT

size: -
D: -
V: TRBV20-1
J: TRBJ2-6
CDR3: CSARDGGVNVLTF
DNA: TGCAGTGCTAGAGACGGCGGGGTTAACGTCCTGACTTTC

size: -
D: -
V: TRBV25-1
J: TRBJ2-1
CDR3: CASKVSGTYNEQFF
DNA: TGTGCCAGCAAGGTGAGCGGAACCTACAATGAGCAGTTCTTC

size: -
D: -
V: TRBV3-1
J: TRBJ1-1
CDR3: CASSQDRSGREAFF
DNA: TGTGCCAGCAGCCAAGATCGTAGTGGTCGAGAAGCTTTCTTT

size: -
D: TRBD1
V: TRBV10-3
J: TRBJ1-1
CDR3: CAISYDRATEAFF
DNA: TGTGCCATCAGCTACGACAGGGCCACTGAAGCTTTCTTT

size: many
D: TRBD1
V: TRBV19
J: TRBJ1-4
CDR3: CASSRDREGNEKLFF
DNA: TGTGCCAGTAGTAGGGACAGGGAGGGTAATGAAAAACTGTTTTTT

size: -
D: -
V: TRBV9
J: TRBJ1-1
CDR3: CASSVSGPNTEAFF
DNA: TGTGCCAGCAGCGTTTCAGGCCCGAACACTGAAGCTTTCTTT

size: -
D: TRBD2
V: TRBV6-1
J: TRBJ2-1
CDR3: CASSVSGGAYNEQFF
DNA: TGTGCCAGCAGCGTTTCGGGAGGGGCCTACAATGAGCAGTTCTTC

size: few
D: TRBD1
V: TRBV19
J: TRBJ2-5
CDR3: CASSINRDSQETQYF
DNA: TGTGCCAGTAGTATAAACCGGGACAGTCAAGAGACCCAGTACTTC

size: -
D: TRBD1
V: TRBV11-1
J: TRBJ1-6
CDR3: CASSHPPGEGADQPLHF
DNA: TGTGCCAGCAGCCACCCACCGGGAGAGGGGGCGGATCAGCCCCTCCACTTT

size: many
D: -
V: TRBV7-9
J: TRBJ2-2
CDR3: CASSHKETGTGELFF
DNA: TGTGCCAGCAGCCACAAAGAGACGGGGACCGGGGAGCTGTTTTTT

size: -
D: -
V: TRBV7-6
J: TRBJ2-7
CDR3: CASSQQGRQYF
DNA: TGTGCCAGCAGCCAGCAGGGTAGGCAGTACTTC

size: -
D: TRBD2
V: TRBV27
J: TRBJ2-1
CDR3: CASTTIGTSGGNEQFF
DNA: TGTGCCAGCACTACCATTGGGACTAGCGGGGGGAATGAGCAGTTCTTC

size: -
D: -
V: TRBV25-1
J: TRBJ2-2
CDR3: CASTPAPHRGGGELFF
DNA: TGTGCCAGCACCCCAGCACCCCACAGGGGGGGCGGGGAGCTGTTTTTT

size: many
D: -
V: TRBV27
J: TRBJ2-7
CDR3: CASRTLLGEQYF
DNA: TGTGCCAGCCGCACCTTACTGGGCGAGCAGTACTTC

size: -
D: -
V: TRBV5-4
J: TRBJ2-5
CDR3: CASSLGTAWETQYF
DNA: TGTGCCAGCAGCTTAGGGACCGCATGGGAGACCCAGTACTTC

size: -
D: -
V: TRBV7-3
J: TRBJ2-5
CDR3: CASSATGDGGTQYF
DNA: TGTGCCAGCAGCGCGACGGGGGACGGGGGGACCCAGTACTTC

size: -
D: -
V: TRBV19
J: TRBJ2-1
CDR3: CASSIGMLASNEQFF
DNA: TGTGCCAGTAGTATAGGGATGTTAGCTTCGAATGAGCAGTTCTTC

size: many
D: -
V: TRBV7-9
J: TRBJ2-1
CDR3: CASSLAVGDEQFF
DNA: TGTGCCAGCAGCTTAGCGGTCGGCGATGAGCAGTTCTTC

size: few
D: -
V: TRBV14
J: TRBJ2-3
CDR3: CASSQAAYLTDTQYF
DNA: TGTGCCAGCAGCCAAGCGGCCTACCTCACAGATACGCAGTATTTT

size: -
D: TRBD1
V: TRBV19
J: TRBJ1-5
CDR3: CASSTWTGSNQPQHF
DNA: TGTGCCAGTAGTACGTGGACAGGCAGCAATCAGCCCCAGCATTTT

size: -
D: TRBD2
V: TRBV19
J: TRBJ2-2
CDR3: CASSYTTSGSTGELFF
DNA: TGTGCCAGTAGTTACACTACTAGCGGGAGCACCGGGGAGCTGTTTTTT

size: many
D: -
V: TRBV29-1
J: TRBJ2-3
CDR3: CSVEGGGADTQYF
DNA: TGCAGCGTTGAAGGAGGGGGTGCAGATACGCAGTATTTT

size: -
D: TRBD1
V: TRBV19
J: TRBJ1-2
CDR3: CASSIIATGGYGYTF
DNA: TGTGCCAGTAGTATAATTGCCACAGGGGGTTATGGCTACACCTTC

size: many
D: -
V: TRBV7-6
J: TRBJ1-1
CDR3: CASSLGGEGSNTEAFF
DNA: TGTGCCAGCAGCTTGGGGGGCGAGGGCTCGAACACTGAAGCTTTCTTT

size: -
D: -
V: TRBV29-1
J: TRBJ2-5
CDR3: CSGTPAGSPQETQYF
DNA: TGCAGCGGCACCCCAGCAGGGTCCCCCCAAGAGACCCAGTACTTC

size: -
D: -
V: TRBV25-1
J: TRBJ2-5
CDR3: CASSESGGGETQYF
DNA: TGTGCCAGCAGTGAATCGGGGGGCGGAGAGACCCAGTACTTC

size: -
D: TRBD2
V: TRBV6-1
J: TRBJ2-3
CDR3: CASSEVGSGGVESTDTQYF
DNA: TGTGCCAGCAGTGAAGTCGGTAGCGGGGGAGTAGAAAGCACAGATACGCAGTATTTT

size: -
D: -
V: TRBV2
J: TRBJ2-2
CDR3: CASSFRGGDTGELFF
DNA: TGTGCCAGCAGTTTTCGAGGGGGGGACACCGGGGAGCTGTTTTTT

size: -
D: -
V: TRBV29-1
J: TRBJ2-7
CDR3: CSVERRVGGEQYF
DNA: TGCAGCGTTGAACGCAGGGTCGGAGGAGAGCAGTACTTC

size: once
D: TRBD2
V: TRBV20-1
J: TRBJ2-5
CDR3: CSARYERGVARYF
DNA: TGCAGTGCTAGATACGAGCGGGGGGTTGCAAGGTACTTC

size: many
D: -
V: TRBV6-1
J: TRBJ1-1
CDR3: CASSELRRTFGTEAFF
DNA: TGTGCCAGCAGTGAACTCCGCAGGACGTTTGGCACTGAAGCTTTCTTT

size: -
D: -
V: TRBV7-2
J: TRBJ1-1
CDR3: CASSLGGERAFF
DNA: TGTGCCAGCAGCCTTGGGGGGGAGAGGGCTTTCTTT

size: -
D: TRBD2
V: TRBV5-5
J: TRBJ2-5
CDR3: CASSLPGGQRETQYF
DNA: TGTGCCAGCAGCTTGCCGGGGGGGCAGAGAGAGACCCAGTACTTC